The TCR beta chain described here comes from a study of cytomegalovirus exposure and HLA in healthy donors. Across the whole study: Earlier work reported about 110 million unique TCR beta sequences from 180 million or so T cells.

The study's findings and limits: When analyzed later, the rates of TCR association showed variation by HLA locus, with DRB1 the most and HLA-C the fewest.

The CDR3 runs 12 residues. Per the germline V gene, CDR1 is SQVTM and CDR2 is ANQGSEA. Trimming left V 6 bases short and J 5 bases short, with 13 bases between. PCR was performed using 60 Vbeta and 13 Jbeta primers. Profiling relied on immunoSEQ multiplex PCR, and the TCRdb table lists in-frame clones only, not all of them. The sample comprises 75,000 to 100,000 clones, more than 70% of which are singletons, and 15% to 20% rests with the top ten. To note about this clone: Its antigen remains unknown.

The TCR sequence derives from a woman aged 60 to 75 in good health and CMV-seropositive. Sequencing input: PBMCs. The genes are TRBV29-1 and TRBJ2-5; D perhaps matches TRBD2 (5 bases). CDR3 coding DNA: TGCAGCGTGGTCGGATCGGGGGAGACCCAGTACTTC. This codes for CSVVGSGETQYF.